A single sample gave rise to the 12 T cell receptor beta chains below, sequenced in a study of T cells expressing NK-cell markers. Reprocessing the 5' RACE reads, TCRdb reports a single entry for every CDR3 protein and omits DNA. This repertoire includes about 460,000 distinct CDR3 sequences. Sequencing input: blood T cells: a sorted CD56 or NKG2C T cell subset, CD4+ or CD8+ T cells, or bulk PBMC T cells (not recorded which). These receptors were taken from a woman between 45 and 65 years old in good health.

J is TRBJ2-5 and V is TRBV4-2; as DNA is missing, the TRBD2 call by TCRdb cannot be tested. Per the germline V gene, CDR1 is LGHNA and CDR2 is YNFKEQ. The CDR3 has 17 amino acids. CDR3 region: CASSQDSLAGVQETQYF.

The chain couples TRBV7-9 to TRBJ2-3; the TRBD1 assignment by TCRdb is unverifiable without DNA. The CDR3 runs 13 residues. From germline, CDR1 is SEHNR and CDR2 FQNEAQ (reference sequence). The CDR3 sequence: CASSPTDRVTQYF.

This rearrangement joins TRBV5-8 to TRBJ2-1; the TCRdb call, TRBD1, lacks DNA for checking. CDR3 size: 15 residues. Germline CDR1 is SGHTS and CDR2 is YDEGEE. The CDR3 loop is CASSFSRDSYNEQFF.

The V call is TRBV5-1, the J call TRBJ2-5; TCRdb's D call, TRBD1, is unchecked because there is no DNA. Germline values: CDR1 SGHRS, CDR2 YFSETQ. This CDR3 region has 14 residues. This CDR3 reads CASSLQGASETQYF.

The chain uses TRBV20-1 and TRBJ2-7; with no DNA, the TCRdb D assignment of TRBD2 cannot be verified. Germline V gene data show CDR1 as DFQATT and CDR2 as SNEGSKA (reference sequence). CDR3 size: 14 residues. CDR3 sequence reads: CSASRDYPNGEQYF.

The CDR3 reads CASSYSREGPTDTQYF. This chain connects TRBV6-9 to TRBJ2-3; the TCRdb call, TRBD2, lacks DNA for checking. Germline V gene sequence: CDR1 MNHGY, CDR2 SVAAGI. CDR3 length: 16 residues.

The V call is TRBV5-5, the J call TRBJ2-2; TCRdb picks TRBD2, but there is no DNA to check that call. Germline V gene sequence: CDR1 SGHKS, CDR2 YYEKEE (reference sequence). The CDR3 runs 15 residues. The chain's CDR3 is CASGSTGGPFGELFF.

The rearrangement uses TRBV27 and TRBJ2-1; checking the TCRdb D call of TRBD2 is not possible without DNA. The CDR3 spans 15 residues. Germline V gene lookup returns CDR1 MNHEY and CDR2 SMNVEV (reference sequence). CDR3 sequence reads: CASSLESGTYNEQFF.

The V and J genes are TRBV9 and TRBJ2-1; with no DNA, the TCRdb D assignment of TRBD1 cannot be verified. This CDR3 has 15 amino acids. CDR1 and CDR2 (germline): SGDLS, YYNGEE. The CDR3 here is CASSVGQHYDNEQFF. Supplemented by reference TRBV9 and TRBJ2-1, the full variable domain reads DSGVTQTPKHLITATGQRVTLRCSPRSGDLSVYWYQQSLDQGLQFLIQYYNGEERAKGNILERFSAQQFPDLHSELNLSSLELGDSALYFCASSVGQHYDNEQFFGPGTRLTVL.

The V gene is TRBV12-3 or TRBV12-4, the J gene TRBJ2-1; TCRdb's assignment of TRBD1 cannot be checked, as there is no DNA. The CDR3 totals 14 residues. The CDR3 reads CASRDGTGGGRQFF.

V usage is TRBV2 and J usage is TRBJ2-1; there is no DNA to check the TCRdb D call of TRBD1. From germline, CDR1 is SNHLY and CDR2 FYNNEI. The CDR3 is 16 amino acids. CDR3 sequence reads: CASSSRRGQGGGEQFF.

The chain uses TRBV12-3 or TRBV12-4 and TRBJ1-2; the D gene TCRdb calls, TRBD1, cannot be checked with no DNA. This CDR3 spans 12 amino acids. The CDR3 sequence: CASSLSQGGYTF.